This is a list of T cell receptor beta chains from one sample in a study of identical twins. TCRdb processed the 5' RACE reads anew with MiXCR; each CDR3 protein has one entry. The repertoire holds around 140,000 distinct CDR3 sequences, with under 4.5% as singletons. The sequencing input was memory T cells sorted from blood. The receptors come from a young man in good health. CDR3s include the opening cysteine and the closing phenylalanine or tryptophan. D genes are given only for firm matches. The size entry is marked missing in some rows and otherwise reads once, few, many or a size class.

clone_size | j_call | d_call | v_call | cdr3_aa | cdr3_nt
many | TRBJ2-2 | NA | TRBV29-1 | CSAKGNTGELFF | TGCAGCGCAAAAGGGAATACCGGGGAGCTGTTTTTT
many | TRBJ1-6 | NA | TRBV5-1 | CASSPRDPRDSPLHF | TGCGCCAGCAGCCCCCGGGATCCTCGGGATTCACCCCTCCACTTT
many | TRBJ1-6 | NA | TRBV9 | CASSVKDWSSYNSPLHF | TGTGCCAGCAGCGTAAAGGACTGGAGCTCCTATAATTCACCCCTCCACTTT
many | TRBJ1-5 | NA | TRBV9 | CASYNSKGVLRANQPQHF | TGTGCCAGCTACAACTCTAAAGGGGTCCTGAGGGCCAATCAGCCCCAGCATTTT
many | TRBJ1-6 | NA | TRBV5-1 | CASSPSPRDFGSSPLHF | TGCGCCAGCAGCCCGTCACCCCGGGACTTCGGGTCATCACCCCTCCACTTT
NA | TRBJ2-7 | NA | TRBV12-3/TRBV12-4 | CASSRGHSSYEQYF | TGTGCCAGCAGTCGCGGACACTCCTCCTACGAGCAGTACTTC
many | TRBJ2-5 | TRBD2 | TRBV15 | CATSGLEETQYF | TGTGCCACCAGCGGACTAGAGGAGACCCAGTACTTC
NA | TRBJ1-3 | NA | TRBV23-1 | CASRSGTSGNTIYF | TGCGCCAGCAGGAGCGGGACCTCTGGAAACACCATATATTTT
many | TRBJ2-1 | NA | TRBV7-6 | CASSLAPLDEQFF | TGTGCCAGCAGCTTAGCACCTTTAGATGAGCAGTTCTTC
many | TRBJ1-2 | NA | TRBV5-1 | CASSLLEGNYGYTF | TGCGCCAGCAGCTTGTTAGAAGGGAACTATGGCTACACCTTC
few | TRBJ2-3 | NA | TRBV18 | CASSPTRPPDTQYF | TGTGCCAGCTCACCTACGCGGCCTCCAGATACGCAGTATTTT
many | TRBJ1-5 | NA | TRBV28 | CASSLSSQPQHF | TGTGCCAGCAGTTTATCCTCTCAGCCCCAGCATTTT
many | TRBJ2-7 | TRBD1 | TRBV18 | CASSQRTGRGDEQYF | TGTGCCAGCTCACAACGGACAGGGCGAGGTGACGAGCAGTACTTC
many | TRBJ2-5 | NA | TRBV11-2 | CASSLAQLQETQYF | TGTGCCAGCAGCTTAGCCCAGCTCCAAGAGACCCAGTACTTC
few | TRBJ2-3 | TRBD2 | TRBV5-5 | CASSNKAGGPVGTDTQYF | TGTGCCAGCAGTAATAAAGCGGGAGGGCCCGTTGGCACAGATACGCAGTATTTT
many | TRBJ2-5 | TRBD1 | TRBV30 | CAWRETGLYF | TGTGCCTGGAGGGAGACAGGGCTGTACTTC
many | TRBJ1-3 | TRBD1 | TRBV28 | CASRKQGAGTGNTIYF | TGTGCCAGCAGAAAACAGGGGGCTGGGACTGGAAACACCATATATTTT
few | TRBJ2-5 | NA | TRBV27 | CASSWGYQETQYF | TGTGCCAGCAGTTGGGGGTACCAAGAGACCCAGTACTTC
many | TRBJ1-3 | NA | TRBV19 | CASRMDISSGNTIYF | TGTGCCAGTAGAATGGACATCTCCTCTGGAAACACCATATATTTT
NA | TRBJ1-2 | NA | TRBV3-1 | CASSQVSGGSGYTF | TGTGCCAGCAGCCAGGTATCCGGGGGTAGTGGCTACACCTTC
many | TRBJ2-1 | TRBD2 | TRBV5-6 | CASSPSGRPFNEQFF | TGTGCCAGCAGCCCCAGCGGGAGGCCTTTCAATGAGCAGTTCTTC
many | TRBJ2-3 | TRBD2 | TRBV5-1 | CASSLPSGEAATQYF | TGCGCCAGCAGCTTACCTAGCGGAGAGGCTGCTACGCAGTATTTT
many | TRBJ1-1 | NA | TRBV14 | CASSQDWNTEAFF | TGTGCCAGCAGCCAGGACTGGAACACTGAAGCTTTCTTT
many | TRBJ1-5 | NA | TRBV4-3 | CASSQDAGDLNQPQHF | TGCGCCAGCAGCCAAGATGCGGGGGATCTCAATCAGCCCCAGCATTTT
many | TRBJ2-1 | TRBD2 | TRBV20-1 | CSARSSGSWNEQFF | TGCAGTGCTAGGTCTAGCGGGAGTTGGAATGAGCAGTTCTTC
many | TRBJ1-5 | NA | TRBV15 | CATSRTRDPNQPQHF | TGTGCCACCAGCAGAACCCGGGACCCTAATCAGCCCCAGCATTTT
NA | TRBJ1-2 | TRBD1 | TRBV7-9 | CASSPPGDRGRYGYTF | TGTGCCAGCAGCCCCCCCGGGGACAGGGGGCGTTATGGCTACACCTTC
many | TRBJ2-1 | TRBD2 | TRBV12-3/TRBV12-4 | CASSPPRRLAPNEQFF | TGTGCCAGCAGTCCCCCCCGCAGACTAGCGCCCAATGAGCAGTTCTTC
many | TRBJ2-1 | TRBD2 | TRBV14 | CASSQRTRAAYSYNEQFF | TGTGCCAGCAGCCAACGGACTAGAGCGGCCTACTCCTACAATGAGCAGTTCTTC
many | TRBJ2-3 | NA | TRBV5-1 | CASSVQEDTQYF | TGCGCCAGCAGCGTCCAGGAGGATACGCAGTATTTT
many | TRBJ2-2 | TRBD1 | TRBV5-1 | CASSSTGGDATGELFF | TGCGCCAGCAGCTCGACAGGGGGCGACGCCACCGGGGAGCTGTTTTTT
many | TRBJ2-5 | TRBD1 | TRBV7-6 | CASNLRGRKETQYF | TGTGCCAGCAACCTTAGGGGGCGCAAAGAGACCCAGTACTTC
NA | TRBJ2-3 | NA | TRBV6-2/TRBV6-3 | CASSYGIYHTDTQYF | TGTGCCAGCAGTTACGGAATCTATCACACAGATACGCAGTATTTT
few | TRBJ2-7 | TRBD2 | TRBV7-2 | CASSELAGLYEQYF | TGTGCCAGCAGCGAACTAGCGGGACTATACGAGCAGTACTTC
many | TRBJ2-1 | NA | TRBV12-3/TRBV12-4 | CASSLAMGNEQFF | TGTGCCAGCAGTTTGGCAATGGGCAATGAGCAGTTCTTC
many | TRBJ2-2 | NA | TRBV20-1 | CSARDPAGPNTGELFF | TGCAGTGCTAGAGATCCTGCGGGACCGAACACCGGGGAGCTGTTTTTT
many | TRBJ2-3 | NA | TRBV10-3 | CAISLVGADTQYF | TGTGCCATCTCATTAGTCGGGGCAGATACGCAGTATTTT
many | TRBJ2-1 | TRBD2 | TRBV7-8 | CASSLRVTGGRNYNEQFF | TGTGCCAGCAGCTTAAGGGTTACGGGAGGGCGTAACTACAATGAGCAGTTCTTC
many | TRBJ1-2 | TRBD1 | TRBV7-2 | CASSLRQGRFTF | TGTGCCAGCAGCCTCCGACAGGGGAGGTTTACCTTC
many | TRBJ2-3 | NA | TRBV7-8 | CASSTGTDTQYF | TGTGCCAGCAGCACAGGGACAGATACGCAGTATTTT
many | TRBJ2-2 | NA | TRBV28 | CASRRQRLPTNTGELFF | TGTGCCAGCAGGAGACAGCGTCTCCCCACCAACACCGGGGAGCTGTTTTTT
many | TRBJ1-3 | NA | TRBV6-1 | CASSALPASSGNTIYF | TGTGCCAGCAGTGCTTTACCGGCTAGCTCTGGAAACACCATATATTTT
many | TRBJ1-2 | NA | TRBV3-1 | CASSHLGQINYGYTF | TGTGCCAGCAGCCATCTCGGACAGATCAACTATGGCTACACCTTC
few | TRBJ2-1 | TRBD2 | TRBV19 | CASSTSGSRAYEQFF | TGTGCCAGTAGTACTAGCGGGAGTCGTGCGTATGAGCAGTTCTTC
many | TRBJ1-5 | NA | TRBV6-5 | CASSYSEQGRQPQHF | TGTGCCAGCAGTTACTCAGAACAGGGACGTCAGCCCCAGCATTTT
many | TRBJ2-1 | TRBD2 | TRBV4-3 | CASSQGRLAGGYNEQFF | TGCGCCAGCAGCCAGGGCCGACTAGCGGGAGGCTACAATGAGCAGTTCTTC
few | TRBJ2-5 | TRBD2 | TRBV19 | CASSIGGTSRQETQYF | TGTGCCAGTAGTATAGGGGGGACTAGCAGACAAGAGACCCAGTACTTC
many | TRBJ2-7 | TRBD2 | TRBV3-1 | CASSHATSGHYEQYF | TGTGCCAGCAGCCACGCGACTAGCGGTCACTACGAGCAGTACTTC
many | TRBJ2-3 | TRBD2 | TRBV10-3 | CAIRTSGTDTQYF | TGTGCCATCCGGACTAGCGGCACAGATACGCAGTATTTT
few | TRBJ1-1 | NA | TRBV5-1 | CASSLGGGNAEAFF | TGCGCCAGCAGCTTGGGGGGGGGTAACGCTGAAGCTTTCTTT
many | TRBJ1-5 | NA | TRBV11-2 | CASSLDRAQPQHF | TGTGCCAGCAGCTTAGATCGGGCTCAGCCCCAGCATTTT
many | TRBJ2-2 | TRBD1 | TRBV2 | CASTGQEFTGELFF | TGTGCCAGCACCGGACAGGAATTCACCGGGGAGCTGTTTTTT
few | TRBJ1-2 | TRBD1 | TRBV2 | CASSPGQVGHTF | TGTGCCAGCAGTCCCGGACAGGTGGGACACACCTTC
few | TRBJ2-1 | TRBD2 | TRBV3-1 | CASSHQRLAGGLYNEQFF | TGTGCCAGCAGCCATCAAAGGCTAGCGGGAGGTCTCTACAATGAGCAGTTCTTC
many | TRBJ2-7 | NA | TRBV28 | CASSFPSGDYEQYF | TGTGCCAGCAGTTTCCCATCGGGGGACTACGAGCAGTACTTC
many | TRBJ2-5 | NA | TRBV5-5 | CASSLVRGSPGETQYF | TGTGCCAGCAGCTTGGTGAGGGGGAGCCCCGGAGAGACCCAGTACTTC
many | TRBJ2-7 | TRBD2 | TRBV5-1 | CASSSGTSGRAHEQYF | TGCGCCAGCAGCTCCGGGACTAGCGGGAGGGCCCACGAGCAGTACTTC